This TCR beta chain came from a study of T cell repertoires in cytomegalovirus infection. Study-wide context: Indications of both CMV infection and matching HLA type were provided by public TCR beta signatures. The study's findings and limits: Carriers of CMV plus the relevant HLA were identified by cumulative public TCR beta family frequency. Across the ex vivo response, the dominant clonotypes were HLA-C-restricted CMV-specific TCR beta clonotypes.

Germline lookup yields CDR1 SNHLY and CDR2 FYNNEI. This CDR3 has 13 amino acids. Trimming shortened V by 7 bases and J by 2 bases, and 12 bases separated the two germline ends. TCRdb called the reads again in MiXCR, with one record for every CDR3 protein. The table records 200,000 to 300,000 distinct CDR3 sequences, approximately 10% of them present only once. The sample holds many counts of this clonotype. Its antigen is undetermined. J is TRBJ2-7 and V is TRBV2; tentatively, D is TRBD1 (6 bases). Material for sequencing was PBMCs. The TCR comes from a human donor in good health (CMV status not recorded). Some clones in this sample may be carry-over from other donors' samples. CDR3 sequence: CASMEDSPYEQYF. In nucleotides, the CDR3 is TGTGCCAGCATGGAGGACAGCCCCTACGAGCAGTACTTC.